These 31 T cell receptor beta chains share one sample of origin, sequenced in a study of cytomegalovirus exposure and HLA in healthy donors. The PCR had 60 Vbeta and 13 Jbeta primers. The repertoire was sequenced with immunoSEQ multiplex PCR; TCRdb's copy has only in-frame clones and lacks some. Among 95,000 to 150,000 clones, about three quarters were seen once, and the ten largest hold around 3.3%. The specimen sequenced was PBMCs. The receptor set was obtained from a woman aged 25 to 39 in good health and CMV-seropositive.

V and J are TRBV28 and TRBJ1-5, with TRBD1 matching over 11 bases. Germline V gene lookup returns CDR1 MDHEN and CDR2 SYDVKM. The CDR3 is 14 amino acids. The V segment lost 4 bases and the J segment 13 bases; nucleotides outside the gene matches: 9. In DNA form, the CDR3 reads TGTGCCAGCAGTTCGATCGGGACAGGGGGTGGGCAGCATTTT. Translation: CASSSIGTGGGQHF.

The CDR3 here is CASQTGPSYNEQFF. The CDR3, as DNA: TGTGCCAGCCAGACAGGTCCTTCCTACAATGAGCAGTTCTTC. The chain combines TRBV6-5 with TRBJ2-1; TRBD1 might be the D (6 bases). This CDR3 region has 14 residues. Germline V gene data show CDR1 as MNHEY and CDR2 as SVGAGI. V lost 8 bases, J lost 1 base, and 12 bases lay in between.

This clone was observed a few times. V usage is TRBV11-2 and J usage is TRBJ2-5; 8 bases are shared with TRBD1. The CDR3 contains 15 residues. The V gene's germline CDR1 is SGHAT and CDR2 FQNNGV. The junction had 6 bases not matched to a gene; V was cut back by 1 base and J by 5 bases. The CDR3 sequence: CASSLVQGAWETQYF. The CDR3 DNA is TGTGCCAGCAGCTTAGTGCAGGGGGCATGGGAGACCCAGTACTTC.

This clone was detected only a few times. V and J are TRBV19 and TRBJ2-5; 11 nucleotides line up with TRBD2. CDR3 size: 13 residues. In germline, CDR1 is LNHDA, CDR2 SQIVND (reference sequence). V lost 10 bases to trimming and J lost 4 bases; unmatched junction nucleotides: 5. Here the CDR3 DNA reads TGTGCCACTAGCGGGGGGCGGCGAGAGACCCAGTACTTC. This encodes CATSGGRRETQYF.

This clone turned up a few times. The genes are TRBV7-9 and TRBJ1-1; TRBD1 is a possible D gene (5 bases). The CDR3 has 13 amino acids. Germline V gene sequence: CDR1 SEHNR, CDR2 FQNEAQ (reference sequence). Trimming took off 4 bases at V and 2 bases at J, with 8 bases between the two ends. The DNA of the CDR3 is TGTGCCAGCAGCTCAACAGGAAACACTGAAGCTTTCTTT. Translating it yields CASSSTGNTEAFF. The variable domain in full, completed from reference TRBV7-9 and TRBJ1-1, reads DTGVSQNPRHKITKRGQNVTFRCDPISEHNRLYWYRQTLGQGPEFLTYFQNEAQLEKSRLLSDRFSAERPKGSFSTLEIQRTEQGDSAMYLCASSSTGNTEAFFGQGTRLTVV.

The chain joins TRBV2 to TRBJ1-6; D might be TRBD1 (5 bases). CDR1 is SNHLY, CDR2 FYNNEI, per germline. The CDR3 is 11 amino acids. Trimming pared 7 bases from V and 10 bases from J, leaving 8 bases between. The CDR3 region has the DNA TGTGCCAGCACCGGGGGATCACCCCTCCACTTT. Its translation is CASTGGSPLHF.

V and J are TRBV5-6 and TRBJ1-2, with 8 bases lining up with TRBD1. The CDR3 runs 13 residues. CDR1 and CDR2 (germline): SGHDT, YYEEEE. The junction had 3 bases not matched to a gene; V was cut back by 1 base and J by 7 bases. The CDR3 DNA sequence: TGTGCCAGCAGCTTGCCCCAGGGGGCTGGCTACACCTTC. Translation: CASSLPQGAGYTF.

This chain connects TRBV11-2 to TRBJ2-7, with D perhaps TRBD1 (6 bases). Germline V gene sequence: CDR1 SGHAT, CDR2 FQNNGV. This CDR3 has 14 residues. V was pared by 4 bases and J by 0 bases, with 10 bases between. DNA for the CDR3: TGTGCCAGCAGCTACGGACAGAGCTCCTACGAGCAGTACTTC. Protein: CASSYGQSSYEQYF. Variable domain in full (rest from reference TRBV11-2 and TRBJ2-7): EAGVAQSPRYKIIEKRQSVAFWCNPISGHATLYWYQQILGQGPKLLIQFQNNGVVDDSQLPKDRFSAERLKGVDSTLKIQPAKLEDSAVYLCASSYGQSSYEQYFGPGTRLTVT.

The chain combines TRBV5-6 with TRBJ1-3; tentatively, D is TRBD1 (5 bases). The V gene lost 4 bases and the J gene lost 4 bases, with 18 bases spanning the gap. The CDR3 loop spans 16 amino acids. Germline loops: CDR1 SGHDT, CDR2 YYEEEE. The CDR3 protein is CASSPRDSASGNTIYF. The CDR3 coding sequence is TGTGCCAGCAGCCCGCGGGACTCCGCGTCGGGAAACACCATATATTTT.

V usage is TRBV7-9 and J usage is TRBJ1-3, with 9 positions matching TRBD1. The CDR3 is made up of 15 amino acids. V trimming: 4 bases; J trimming: 6 bases; junction bases outside the gene matches: 7. CDR1 and CDR2 from the germline V gene are SEHNR and FQNEAQ (reference sequence). The chain's CDR3 is CASSSPGTGTNTIYF. CDR3 sequence (DNA): TGTGCCAGCAGCTCACCCGGGACAGGGACAAACACCATATATTTT.

This chain uses TRBV28 with TRBJ1-5; D is perhaps TRBD1 (5 bases). This CDR3 has 16 amino acids. Trimming took 2 bases from V and 1 from J, leaving 12 bases between them. Germline loops: CDR1 MDHEN, CDR2 SYDVKM. CDR3 bases: TGTGCCAGCAGTTTACCCCCGGGGGGGAGCAATCAGCCCCAGCATTTT. Its translation is CASSLPPGGSNQPQHF.

The chain recombines TRBV2 with TRBJ1-4; TRBD1 might be the D (6 bases). CDR1 and CDR2 (germline): SNHLY, FYNNEI. The CDR3 totals 14 residues. The V end lost 11 bases, the J end lost 0 bases, and 13 bases lay between the germline ends. The chain's CDR3 is CACRGGSTNEKLFF. The CDR3 DNA sequence: TGTGCCTGCCGGGGGGGCTCAACTAATGAAAAACTGTTTTTT.

The rearrangement uses TRBV14 and TRBJ2-1, with TRBD2 matching over 7 bases. V trimming: 0 bases; J trimming: 2 bases; junction bases outside the gene matches: 4. Germline CDR1 is SGHDN and CDR2 is FVKESK. There are 16 residues in the CDR3. The CDR3 nucleotides read TGTGCCAGCAGCCAAGAGGGGGGGACTCCCTACAATGAGCAGTTCTTC. It specifies CASSQEGGTPYNEQFF.

V is TRBV7-3 and J is TRBJ2-3, with D possibly being TRBD1 (5 bases). The ends were cut back, 8 bases at V and 2 bases at J, with 14 bases in the middle. Germline CDR1 reads SGHTA; CDR2 reads FQGTGA. CDR3 length: 14 amino acids. CDR3 amino acids: CASGWMGPTDTQYF. CDR3 nucleotide sequence: TGTGCCAGCGGTTGGATGGGGCCCACAGATACGCAGTATTTT. The whole variable domain, remainder taken from reference TRBV7-3 and TRBJ2-3, is GAGVSQTPSNKVTEKGKYVELRCDPISGHTALYWYRQSLGQGPEFLIYFQGTGAADDSGLPNDRFFAVRPEGSVSTLKIQRTERGDSAVYLCASGWMGPTDTQYFGPGTRLTVL.

The CDR3 bases are TGTGCCAGCAGCGTGGAGGGCATGAACACTGAAGCTTTCTTT. Amino acid sequence: CASSVEGMNTEAFF. The V gene is TRBV9, the J gene TRBJ1-1; no reliable D call. This CDR3 has 14 amino acids. CDR1 is SGDLS and CDR2 is YYNGEE in the germline V gene. Trimming took off 2 bases at V and 0 bases at J, with 8 bases between the two ends. The full variable domain, its missing parts supplied by reference TRBV9 and TRBJ1-1, is DSGVTQTPKHLITATGQRVTLRCSPRSGDLSVYWYQQSLDQGLQFLIQYYNGEERAKGNILERFSAQQFPDLHSELNLSSLELGDSALYFCASSVEGMNTEAFFGQGTRLTVV.

V usage is TRBV30 and J usage is TRBJ1-2; D remains ambiguous. Deletions cut 3 bases from V and 8 bases from J, with 13 bases between. The germline V gene has CDR1 GTSNPN and CDR2 SVGIG (reference sequence). CDR3 length equals 12 residues. The CDR3 is CAWSVTRVGYTF. The CDR3 bases are TGTGCCTGGAGCGTCACGCGGGTGGGCTACACCTTC.

The genes are TRBV27 and TRBJ1-6; TRBD1 matches at 7 bases. V gave up 7 bases and J gave up 10 bases; unmatched junction bases: 16. Germline lookup yields CDR1 MNHEY and CDR2 SMNVEV (reference sequence). The CDR3 runs 16 residues. The CDR3 protein is CASKDRLYGRESPLHF. The DNA for the CDR3 is TGTGCCAGCAAGGACAGGTTGTATGGGCGTGAGTCACCCCTCCACTTT.

The V call is TRBV15, the J call TRBJ1-4; 10 positions agree with TRBD1. Germline CDR1 LNHNV, CDR2 YYDKDF (reference sequence). J gave up 7 bases and V 5 bases, and 10 bases lay outside the gene matches. This CDR3 spans 16 amino acids. Here the CDR3 reads CATSPNMWDRGEKLFF. The DNA for the CDR3 is TGTGCCACCAGCCCCAACATGTGGGACAGGGGTGAAAAACTGTTTTTT. The variable domain in full, with the rest retrieved from reference TRBV15 and TRBJ1-4, is DAMVIQNPRYQVTQFGKPVTLSCSQTLNHNVMYWYQQKSSQAPKLLFHYYDKDFNNEADTPDNFQSRRPNTSFCFLDIRSPGLGDTAMYLCATSPNMWDRGEKLFFGSGTQLSVL.

The chain recombines TRBV5-6 with TRBJ2-1, with 7 bases aligning to TRBD1. This CDR3 comprises 12 residues. The germline CDR1 and CDR2 sequences are SGHDT and YYEEEE. With V trimmed by 2 bases and J by 15 bases, 8 bases remained unmatched. The CDR3 nucleotides are TGTGCCAGCAGCTTCCAACGACAGGGTCTGTTCTTC. Amino acid sequence: CASSFQRQGLFF.

This clone was found a few times. One junction end disagrees with the germline gene, perhaps due to a read error. The rearrangement links TRBV7-6 to TRBJ1-3; possible D gene TRBD1, 6 bases. The V gene's germline CDR1 is SGHVS and CDR2 FNYEAQ. The CDR3 is 11 residues long. The CDR3 bases are TGTGCCAGCAGCTCCACAGGGAACTTGAATTTT. Translating gives CASSSTGNLNF.

The chain links TRBV7-9 to TRBJ2-2, with D maybe TRBD1 (5 bases). The germline V and J ends were trimmed by 5 bases and 6 bases, with 13 bases remaining between them. This CDR3 spans 14 amino acids. Germline values: CDR1 SEHNR, CDR2 FQNEAQ (reference sequence). CDR3 amino acids: CASSEDTGAGELFF. The CDR3 coding sequence is TGTGCCAGCAGCGAGGACACTGGGGCCGGGGAGCTGTTTTTT.

The chain carries TRBV7-8 and TRBJ2-7, with 7 positions matching TRBD1. The CDR3 sequence is 15 residues long. Germline values: CDR1 SGHVS, CDR2 FQNEAQ. Unmatched junction bases numbered 5, after V lost 0 bases and J lost 3 bases. CDR3: CASSLAPRGFYEQYF. CDR3 DNA sequence: TGTGCCAGCAGCTTAGCCCCCAGGGGGTTCTACGAGCAGTACTTC.

Turning to this clone: Germline is not matched at one junction end, which may reflect a read error. The same CDR3 arises from other DNA sequences in this sample as well. The chain has TRBV5-4 and TRBJ1-2, with 12 bases matching TRBD1. CDR1 SGHNT and CDR2 YYREEE come from the germline V gene (reference sequence). The CDR3 consists of 15 residues. DNA for the CDR3: TGTGCCAGTAGCTCCGGGACAGGGGGCGCGATTGGCTACACCTTC. It is translated as CASSSGTGGAIGYTF.

This clone was seen a single time. The CDR3 protein is CASSIQGAAGNTIYF. CDR3 sequence (DNA): TGCGCCAGCAGCATACAGGGGGCGGCTGGAAACACCATATATTTT. The chain uses TRBV5-1 and TRBJ1-3; 9 nucleotides match TRBD1. V was pared by 4 bases and J by 2 bases, with 4 bases of the junction left unmatched. The germline CDR1 and CDR2 sequences are SGHRS and YFSETQ. The CDR3 is 15 residues long.

This clone appeared once. V usage is TRBV4-1 and J usage is TRBJ2-7, with a tentative D call TRBD1 (6 bases). The CDR3 loop spans 15 amino acids. CDR1 MGHRA and CDR2 YSYEKL come from the germline V gene. V lost 3 bases, J lost 6 bases, and 18 bases lay in between. The CDR3 DNA reads TGCGCCAGCAGCCAGCAAATACAGGGAAAAGGCGAGCAGTACTTC. Protein product: CASSQQIQGKGEQYF.

V and J are TRBV6-5 and TRBJ1-1; 9 bases agree with TRBD1. The V gene's germline CDR1 is MNHEY and CDR2 SVGAGI. Trimming took 4 bases from V and 3 from J; bases not matched to a gene: 6. The CDR3 spans 15 residues. Here the CDR3 reads CASSWGQGIYTEAFF. The DNA for the CDR3 is TGTGCCAGCAGTTGGGGACAGGGAATTTACACTGAAGCTTTCTTT.

The rearrangement links TRBV11-2 to TRBJ2-3; TRBD1 might be the D (6 bases). V dropped 3 bases and J dropped 0 bases, with 7 bases sitting between them. CDR1 is SGHAT and CDR2 is FQNNGV in the germline V gene. The CDR3 is 14 residues long. CDR3 in DNA: TGTGCCAGCAGCTTCGGACAGAGCACAGATACGCAGTATTTT. The encoded protein is CASSFGQSTDTQYF.

The rearrangement links TRBV6-5 to TRBJ2-7, with unresolved D. V lost 7 bases, J lost 1 base, and 8 bases lay in between. The CDR3 extends over 12 amino acids. Germline V gene lookup returns CDR1 MNHEY and CDR2 SVGAGI. CDR3 amino acids: CASTSSSYEQYF. CDR3 in DNA: TGTGCCAGCACCTCTTCTTCCTACGAGCAGTACTTC.

V usage is TRBV29-1 and J usage is TRBJ2-5; 11 positions agree with TRBD1. The CDR3 loop spans 15 amino acids. Germline lookup yields CDR1 SQVTM and CDR2 ANQGSEA. Trimming removed 7 bases from V and 4 bases from J; junction bases left unmatched: 11. This chain's CDR3 is CSAKNPGTGGETQYF. For the CDR3, the DNA is TGCAGCGCCAAGAACCCCGGGACAGGGGGAGAGACCCAGTACTTC.

J is TRBJ2-4 and V is TRBV4-3, with 7 bases identical to TRBD1. Germline assignment: CDR1 LGHNA and CDR2 YSLEER. The V gene end was trimmed by 5 bases and the J gene end by 7 bases; junction bases not matched to a gene: 17. The CDR3 extends over 17 amino acids. CDR3: CASSKEYTGEIWNIQYF. In DNA form, the CDR3 reads TGCGCCAGCAGCAAGGAGTATACAGGGGAGATCTGGAACATTCAGTACTTC.

The V call is TRBV9, the J call TRBJ2-2; 14 bases fit TRBD2. Germline CDR1 reads SGDLS; CDR2 reads YYNGEE. After removal of 3 bases from V and 1 base from J, the junction contained 11 bases not matched to a gene. The CDR3 has 20 amino acids. CDR3 region: CASSEPFGTSGGVNTGELFF. Written as DNA, the CDR3 is TGTGCCAGCAGCGAGCCCTTCGGGACTAGCGGGGGAGTGAACACCGGGGAGCTGTTTTTT.